This T cell receptor beta chain stems from a study of T cells in tumors after PD-1 blockade. Here immunoSEQ multiplex PCR was the method, and the copy in TCRdb shows in-frame clones only, minus some. This table holds 3,500 to 4,500 clones, 65% to 75% found once. Study-wide results and caveats: After therapy, most expanded exhausted CD8+ clones were absent pre-treatment, suggesting clonal replacement.

In germline, CDR1 is SNHLY, CDR2 FYNNEI. This CDR3 region has 14 residues. Unmatched junction bases numbered 9, after V lost 6 bases and J lost 9 bases. The same primary tumor site was biopsied both before and after PD-1 blockade. As regards this clone: Its antigen is not identified.

The V gene is TRBV2, the J gene TRBJ2-2, with 8 bases matching TRBD1. The material sequenced was tumor tissue, taken before anti-PD-1 treatment. The TCR was taken from a human donor with basal cell carcinoma. Here the CDR3 reads CASSLGGQGRELFF. CDR3 nucleotide sequence: TGTGCCAGCAGCCTGGGAGGACAGGGCCGGGAGCTGTTTTTT.